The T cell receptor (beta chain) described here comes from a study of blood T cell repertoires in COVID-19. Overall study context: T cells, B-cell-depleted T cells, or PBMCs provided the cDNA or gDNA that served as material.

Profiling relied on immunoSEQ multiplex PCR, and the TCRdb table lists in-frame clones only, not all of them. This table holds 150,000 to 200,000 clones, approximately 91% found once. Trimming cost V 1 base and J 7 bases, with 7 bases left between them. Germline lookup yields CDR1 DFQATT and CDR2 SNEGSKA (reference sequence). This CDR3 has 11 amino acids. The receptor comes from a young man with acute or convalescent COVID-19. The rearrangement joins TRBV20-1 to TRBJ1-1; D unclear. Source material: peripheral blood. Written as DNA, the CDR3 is TGCAGTGCTAGAGGCACAGTTGAAGCTTTCTTT. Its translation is CSARGTVEAFF.